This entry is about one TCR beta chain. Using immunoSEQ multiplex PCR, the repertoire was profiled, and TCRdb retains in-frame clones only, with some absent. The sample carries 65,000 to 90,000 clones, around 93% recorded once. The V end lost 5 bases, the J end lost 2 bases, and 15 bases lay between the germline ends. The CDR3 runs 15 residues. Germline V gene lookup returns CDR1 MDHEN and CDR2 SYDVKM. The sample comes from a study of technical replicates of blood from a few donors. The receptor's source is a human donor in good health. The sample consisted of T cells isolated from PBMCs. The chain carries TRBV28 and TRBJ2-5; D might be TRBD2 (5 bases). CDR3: CASSPTIGQQETQYF. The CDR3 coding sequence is TGTGCCAGCAGTCCGACTATTGGGCAACAAGAGACCCAGTACTTC.